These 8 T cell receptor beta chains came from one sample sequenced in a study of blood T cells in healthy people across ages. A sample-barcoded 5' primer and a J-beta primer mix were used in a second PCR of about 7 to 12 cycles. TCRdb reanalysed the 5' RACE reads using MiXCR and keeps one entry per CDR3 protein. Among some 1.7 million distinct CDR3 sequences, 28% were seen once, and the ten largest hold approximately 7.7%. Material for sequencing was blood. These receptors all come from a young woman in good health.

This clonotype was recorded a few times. The CDR3 region is CSASPPDGTVNSPLHF. For the CDR3, the DNA is TGCAGTGCTAGTCCCCCCGACGGGACGGTGAATTCACCCCTCCACTTT. The gene calls are TRBV20-1 and TRBJ1-6; weak D call: TRBD1 (5 bases). From germline, CDR1 is DFQATT and CDR2 SNEGSKA (reference sequence). V was clipped by 3 bases and J by 7 bases, with 19 bases between them. The CDR3 has 16 residues.

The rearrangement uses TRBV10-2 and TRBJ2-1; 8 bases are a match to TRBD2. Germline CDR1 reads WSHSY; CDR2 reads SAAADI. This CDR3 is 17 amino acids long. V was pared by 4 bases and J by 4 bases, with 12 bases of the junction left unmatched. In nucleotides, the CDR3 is TGCGCCAGCAGTGTGCCCCCCGGTAGCGGGACTTACAATGAGCAGTTCTTC. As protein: CASSVPPGSGTYNEQFF.

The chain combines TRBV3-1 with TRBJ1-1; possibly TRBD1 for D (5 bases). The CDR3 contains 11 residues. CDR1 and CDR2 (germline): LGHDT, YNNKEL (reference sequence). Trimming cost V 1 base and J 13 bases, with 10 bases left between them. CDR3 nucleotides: TGTGCCAGCAGCCAAGCGGGGGGGGTTTTCTTT. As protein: CASSQAGGVFF.

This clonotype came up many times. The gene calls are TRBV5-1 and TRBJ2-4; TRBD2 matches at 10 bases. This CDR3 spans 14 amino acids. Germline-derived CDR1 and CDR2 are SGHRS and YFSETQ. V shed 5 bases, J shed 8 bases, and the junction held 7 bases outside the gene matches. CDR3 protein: CASRLAGGKDIQYF. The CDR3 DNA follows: TGCGCCAGCAGATTAGCGGGGGGCAAGGACATTCAGTACTTC.

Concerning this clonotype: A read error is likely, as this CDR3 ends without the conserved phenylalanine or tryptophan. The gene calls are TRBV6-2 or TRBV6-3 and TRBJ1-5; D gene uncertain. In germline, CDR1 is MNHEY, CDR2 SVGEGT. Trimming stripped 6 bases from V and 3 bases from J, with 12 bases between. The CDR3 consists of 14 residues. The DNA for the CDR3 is TGTGCCAGCAGCCCCCTGGCTGACAATCAGCCCCAGCATTGT. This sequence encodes CASSPLADNQPQHC.

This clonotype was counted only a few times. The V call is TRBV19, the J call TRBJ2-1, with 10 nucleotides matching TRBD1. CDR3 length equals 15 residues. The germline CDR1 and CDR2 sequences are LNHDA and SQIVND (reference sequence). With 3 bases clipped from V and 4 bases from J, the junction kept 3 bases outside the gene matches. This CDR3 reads CASSMGTGVYNEQFF. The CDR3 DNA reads TGTGCCAGTAGTATGGGGACAGGGGTTTACAATGAGCAGTTCTTC. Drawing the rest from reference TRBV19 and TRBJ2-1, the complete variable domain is DGGITQSPKYLFRKEGQNVTLSCEQNLNHDAMYWYRQDPGQGLRLIYYSQIVNDFQKGDIAEGYSVSREKKESFPLTVTSAQKNPTAFYLCASSMGTGVYNEQFFGPGTRLTVL.

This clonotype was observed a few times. The CDR3 DNA is TGTGCCAGCAGCCCCGTGGTGGGACTAGCGGGGGGAATAGACAATGAGCAGTTCTTC. It yields the protein CASSPVVGLAGGIDNEQFF. The chain combines TRBV5-4 with TRBJ2-1; 15 bases fit TRBD2. This CDR3 region has 19 residues. V lost 4 bases, J lost 5 bases, and 13 bases stayed unmatched. Germline V gene data show CDR1 as SGHNT and CDR2 as YYREEE (reference sequence).

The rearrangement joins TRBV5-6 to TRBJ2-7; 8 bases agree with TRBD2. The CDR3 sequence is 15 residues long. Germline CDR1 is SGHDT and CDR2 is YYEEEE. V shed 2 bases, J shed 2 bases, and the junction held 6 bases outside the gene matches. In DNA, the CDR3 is TGTGCCAGCAGCTTTTTCCGGGGGGGAACCTACGAGCAGTACTTC. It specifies CASSFFRGGTYEQYF.